This T cell receptor beta chain was observed in a study of long-term antiretroviral therapy in people with HIV. Running of the v3.0 immunoSEQ assay took place at survey level. Profiling relied on immunoSEQ multiplex PCR, and the TCRdb table lists in-frame clones only, not all of them. The data hold 21,000 or so clones, with just under 85% observed a single time. This CDR3 contains 15 residues. V lost 3 bases, J lost 3 bases, and 12 bases lay in between. Looked up from germline, CDR1 is LGHNA and CDR2 is YSLEER. This chain connects TRBV4-3 to TRBJ1-5; tentatively, D is TRBD1 (6 bases). The sample consisted of unsorted PBMCs, taken 0.5 years after starting antiretroviral therapy. The sequence was obtained from a man aged 18 to 35 with HIV. CDR3 amino acids: CASSHSTGNNQPQHF. Written as DNA, the CDR3 is TGCGCCAGCAGCCATTCCACAGGGAACAATCAGCCCCAGCATTTT.